This T cell receptor beta chain was retrieved from a study of blood T cells in healthy people across ages. Findings and caveats of the study: TCR beta diversity, measured per million T cells, fell in a roughly linear way with age.

Details on this clonotype: Its antigen is currently unknown. The junction does not match germline at one end; this may be a read error.

The germline gives CDR1 MNHNY, CDR2 SVGAGI (reference sequence). This CDR3 comprises 13 residues. Together with a sample-barcoded 5' primer, a J-beta primer mix was included in a second PCR lasting about 6 to 12 cycles. From the 5' RACE reads, TCRdb called clonotypes with MiXCR, one entry per CDR3 protein. The sample lists about 570,000 distinct CDR3 sequences; about 25% were seen once. This same sample was also taken into another study, of T cells of mothers and their children. According to that study: A few healthy Caucasian mothers and their six children donated. Normalized overlap was always slightly, never significantly, higher in related than unrelated mother-child pairs.

Source material: blood. The origin of this receptor is a boy between 2 and 15 years old in good health. This chain joins TRBV6-6 and TRBJ2-3, with 9 bases lining up with TRBD2. Here the CDR3 DNA reads TGTACCGGGCAGCGGGAGGACACAGGTACGCAGTATTTT. Protein sequence: CTGQREDTGTQYF.